The source of this TCR beta chain is a study of OX40 agonist ivuxolimab in advanced cancers. About the study: Dose-escalation cases comprised hepatocellular carcinoma, melanoma, renal cell or head and neck cancer. Antecedent anti-PD-1, anti-PD-L1 or anti-CTLA-4 therapy was permissible, with about 39% having received some. The study, taken as a whole, reports: At 0.1 to 3.0 mg/kg and by week 6, CD4+ and CD8+ T cells in the blood had expanded clonally.

TCRdb keeps only in-frame clones here, not all; method: immunoSEQ multiplex PCR. The sample holds about 20,000 clones; around three quarters are singletons and the top ten take 14% to 15%. Germline CDR1 LNHDA, CDR2 SQIVND (reference sequence). With V trimmed by 6 bases and J by 3 bases, 7 bases remained unmatched. This CDR3 spans 15 amino acids. A note on this clone: The target antigen is unknown.

This TCR was recovered from an adult with an advanced solid tumor such as melanoma, head and neck, liver or kidney cancer. The sequenced sample was CD4+ or CD8+ T cells sorted from blood, obtained in a trial of the OX40 agonist ivuxolimab. The rearrangement joins TRBV19 to TRBJ2-2; TRBD1 matches at 7 bases. CDR3 nucleotide sequence: TGTGCCAGTAGAAAACAGGGGTCGCACACCGGGGAGCTGTTTTTT. It is translated as CASRKQGSHTGELFF.